This is a list of T cell receptor beta chains from one sample in a study of cytomegalovirus exposure and HLA in healthy donors. This table comes from immunoSEQ multiplex PCR, and its TCRdb copy is limited to in-frame clones, with some not included. The sample lists 100,000 to 150,000 clones, 73% occurring once. The sequenced material came from PBMCs. The receptors stem from a man aged 55-75 years in good health and CMV-seropositive. Both conserved end residues are part of each CDR3. D genes are given only for firm matches. Size values are once, few and many counts, or a class for expanded clones, and some rows have none.

>.|TRBD1|TRBJ1-2|TRBV19
CAGPVSGQVSYGYTF
TGTGCCGGCCCAGTGTCGGGACAGGTGTCCTATGGCTACACCTTC
>.|.|TRBJ1-3|TRBV13
CASSSRVNTIYF
TGTGCCAGCAGCTCGAGGGTAAACACCATATATTTT
>.|.|TRBJ2-3|TRBV18
CASSLQGTDTQYF
TGTGCCAGCTCACTTCAGGGCACAGATACGCAGTATTTT
>.|.|TRBJ1-5|TRBV2
CASNAEDRRNQPQHF
TGTGCCAGCAATGCCGAGGACAGACGCAATCAGCCCCAGCATTTT
>few|.|TRBJ1-1|TRBV28
CASSLRREAFF
TGTGCCAGCAGTTTGCGGAGGGAAGCTTTCTTT
>.|TRBD2|TRBJ2-3|TRBV6-1
CASRGSGGAEDTQYF
TGTGCCAGCCGGGGGAGCGGGGGGGCTGAAGATACGCAGTATTTT
>few|.|TRBJ1-4|TRBV15
CATSADFSDMEKLFF
TGTGCCACCAGTGCTGACTTCTCCGATATGGAAAAACTGTTTTTT
>few|.|TRBJ2-1|TRBV7-9
CASSLNRDEQFF
TGTGCCAGCAGCTTGAACAGGGATGAGCAGTTCTTC
>.|TRBD1|TRBJ1-1|TRBV5-8
CASSLAAGGTEAFF
TGTGCCAGCAGCTTGGCGGCAGGGGGCACTGAAGCTTTCTTT
>.|TRBD2|TRBJ2-7|TRBV5-6
CASSLGLGGAYEQYF
TGTGCCAGCAGCCTGGGGCTGGGGGGGGCCTACGAGCAGTACTTC
>.|.|TRBJ2-5|TRBV30
CAWRTGETQYF
TGTGCCTGGAGAACCGGAGAGACCCAGTACTTC
>few|TRBD1|TRBJ2-5|TRBV29-1
CSVELTGLETQYF
TGCAGCGTTGAACTGACAGGGTTGGAGACCCAGTACTTC
>.|.|TRBJ2-5|TRBV30
CAWKIGGQETQYF
TGTGCCTGGAAAATCGGGGGCCAAGAGACCCAGTACTTC
>few|.|TRBJ1-6|TRBV4-1
CASSGAGVRSSYNSPLHF
TGCGCCAGCAGCGGAGCAGGGGTCAGGAGCTCCTATAATTCACCCCTCCACTTT
>.|.|TRBJ2-7|TRBV4-1
CASSQLTATYEQYF
TGCGCCAGCAGCCAGCTGACAGCCACGTACGAGCAGTACTTC
>few|.|TRBJ1-1|TRBV29-1
CSVLSGPAGTEAFF
TGCAGCGTTTTGTCAGGACCGGCAGGGACTGAAGCTTTCTTT
>.|.|TRBJ1-2|TRBV28
CASSSSTAGVHGYTF
TGTGCCAGCAGTTCCTCCACCGCAGGGGTCCATGGCTACACCTTC
>.|TRBD1|TRBJ1-2|TRBV5-1
CASSLAGAGGAYTF
TGCGCCAGCAGCTTGGCCGGTGCAGGGGGCGCCTACACCTTC
>.|.|TRBJ2-7|TRBV5-6
CASSLHNSYEQYF
TGTGCCAGCAGCTTGCACAACTCCTACGAGCAGTACTTC
>once|.|TRBJ1-3|TRBV2
CASRLLSGNTIYF
TGTGCCAGCAGGTTACTCTCTGGAAACACCATATATTTT
>.|TRBD1|TRBJ2-7|TRBV11-1
CASSYRGSSYEQYF
TGTGCCAGCAGCTACAGGGGAAGCTCCTACGAGCAGTACTTC
>.|TRBD2|TRBJ2-5|TRBV27
CASSLHGGTSGGIGRETQYF
TGTGCCAGCAGTTTACACGGCGGGACTAGCGGGGGTATTGGTAGGGAGACCCAGTACTTC
>.|.|TRBJ1-6|TRBV28
CASSFSGQSSYNSPLHF
TGTGCCAGCAGTTTCTCAGGCCAGAGCTCCTATAATTCACCCCTCCACTTT
>.|TRBD1|TRBJ1-5|TRBV5-1
CASSLGTGGNQPQHF
TGCGCCAGCAGCTTGGGGACAGGGGGCAATCAGCCCCAGCATTTT
>.|TRBD1|TRBJ2-3|TRBV25-1
CASSQTGGADTQYF
TGTGCCAGCAGTCAGACAGGGGGCGCAGATACGCAGTATTTT
>.|TRBD2|TRBJ2-5|TRBV13
CASSSPPGSGGETQYF
TGTGCCAGCAGCTCCCCTCCGGGGAGCGGGGGAGAGACCCAGTACTTC
>.|.|TRBJ1-4|TRBV10-3
CAISQGGVGEKLFF
TGTGCCATCAGTCAAGGCGGGGTGGGGGAAAAACTGTTTTTT
>few|.|TRBJ1-6|TRBV18
CASSPQSLGAGRGSPLHF
TGTGCCAGCTCACCACAAAGTTTAGGTGCGGGGAGAGGTTCACCCCTCCACTTT
>.|TRBD1|TRBJ2-6|TRBV2
CASSGTAGANVLTF
TGTGCCAGCAGCGGGACAGCTGGGGCCAACGTCCTGACTTTC
>.|.|TRBJ1-1|TRBV7-4
CATCGGMNTEAFF
TGTGCCACGTGCGGGGGAATGAACACTGAAGCTTTCTTT
>few|.|TRBJ2-7|TRBV21-1
CASSKAPRDTDEQYF
TGTGCCAGCAGCAAGGCCCCCAGGGATACGGACGAGCAGTACTTC
>.|TRBD1|TRBJ1-3|TRBV5-6
CASSLGQGSSGNTIYF
TGTGCCAGCAGTCTTGGACAGGGGTCGTCTGGAAACACCATATATTTT
>.|TRBD1|TRBJ2-5|TRBV15
CATSRGQGGETQYF
TGTGCCACCAGCAGAGGACAGGGGGGAGAGACCCAGTACTTC
>few|TRBD2|TRBJ2-7|TRBV5-6
CASSLERGVVQYF
TGTGCCAGCAGCTTGGAGCGGGGGGTAGTGCAGTACTTC
>.|.|TRBJ2-7|TRBV5-4
CASSFRDEQYF
TGTGCCAGCAGCTTCAGGGACGAGCAGTACTTC
>.|.|TRBJ2-5|TRBV5-6
CASSLREQETQYF
TGTGCCAGCAGCTTGCGGGAACAAGAGACCCAGTACTTC
>few|.|TRBJ2-1|TRBV10-3
CAISESKGGGASYNEQFF
TGTGCCATCAGTGAGAGTAAAGGCGGGGGCGCCTCCTACAATGAGCAGTTCTTC
>.|.|TRBJ1-6|TRBV10-3
CAISGGAANSPLHF
TGTGCCATCAGCGGGGGAGCTGCAAATTCACCCCTCCACTTT
>few|.|TRBJ1-1|TRBV15
CATSRDGLGQGNTEAFF
TGTGCCACCAGCAGAGATGGTCTTGGGCAGGGGAACACTGAAGCTTTCTTT
>.|TRBD2|TRBJ2-1|TRBV7-6
CASSPTSGAYNEQFF
TGTGCCAGCAGCCCGACTAGCGGGGCCTACAATGAGCAGTTCTTC
>few|TRBD1|TRBJ2-7|TRBV15
CATSRRRQGNEQYF
TGTGCCACCAGCAGAAGACGACAGGGGAACGAGCAGTACTTC
>.|TRBD1|TRBJ1-4|TRBV11-2
CASSRTTGWDEKLFF
TGTGCCAGCAGCCGAACGACAGGGTGGGATGAAAAACTGTTTTTT
>.|TRBD2|TRBJ2-2|TRBV7-6
CASSLELAANTGELFF
TGTGCCAGCAGCTTAGAACTAGCGGCGAACACCGGGGAGCTGTTTTTT